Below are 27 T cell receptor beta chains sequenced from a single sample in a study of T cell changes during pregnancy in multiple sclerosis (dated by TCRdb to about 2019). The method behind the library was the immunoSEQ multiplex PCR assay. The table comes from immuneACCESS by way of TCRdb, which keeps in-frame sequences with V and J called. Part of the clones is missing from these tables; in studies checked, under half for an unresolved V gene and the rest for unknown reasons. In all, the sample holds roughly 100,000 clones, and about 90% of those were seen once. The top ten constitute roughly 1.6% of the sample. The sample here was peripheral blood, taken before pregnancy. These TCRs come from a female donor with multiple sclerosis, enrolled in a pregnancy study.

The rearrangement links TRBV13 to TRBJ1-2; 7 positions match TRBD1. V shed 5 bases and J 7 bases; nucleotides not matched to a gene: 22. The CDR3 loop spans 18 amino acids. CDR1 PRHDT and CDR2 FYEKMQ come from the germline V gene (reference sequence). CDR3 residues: CASSTLDRFRSMVVGYTF. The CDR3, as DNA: TGTGCCAGCAGCACCCTGGACAGGTTTCGGTCTATGGTAGTTGGCTACACCTTC.

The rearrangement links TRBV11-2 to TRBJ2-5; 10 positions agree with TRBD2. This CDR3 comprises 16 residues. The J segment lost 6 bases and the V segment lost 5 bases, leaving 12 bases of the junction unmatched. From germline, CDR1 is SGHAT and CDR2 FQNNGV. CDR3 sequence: CASSPQGAGGEKTQYF. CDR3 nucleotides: TGTGCCAGCAGCCCTCAAGGAGCGGGAGGGGAAAAGACCCAGTACTTC.

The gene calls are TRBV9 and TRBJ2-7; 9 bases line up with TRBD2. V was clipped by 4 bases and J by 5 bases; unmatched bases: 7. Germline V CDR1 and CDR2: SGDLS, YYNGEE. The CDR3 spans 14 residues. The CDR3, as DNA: TGTGCCAGCAGCCCGCGGGGGGGCCTCAACGAGCAGTACTTC. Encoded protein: CASSPRGGLNEQYF.

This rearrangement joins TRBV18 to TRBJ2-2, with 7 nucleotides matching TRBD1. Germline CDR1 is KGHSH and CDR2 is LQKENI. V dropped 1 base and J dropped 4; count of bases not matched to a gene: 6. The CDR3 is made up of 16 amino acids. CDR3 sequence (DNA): TGTGCCAGCTCACCACGCAAGGGGGCGATCACCGGGGAGCTGTTTTTT. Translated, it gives CASSPRKGAITGELFF.

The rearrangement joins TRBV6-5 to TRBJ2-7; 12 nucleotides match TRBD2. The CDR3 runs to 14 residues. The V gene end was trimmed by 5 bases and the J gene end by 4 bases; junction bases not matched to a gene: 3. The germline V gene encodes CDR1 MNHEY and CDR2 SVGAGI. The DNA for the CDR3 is TGTGCCAGCAGTCTGACTAGCGGGAGTTACGAGCAGTACTTC. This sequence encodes CASSLTSGSYEQYF.

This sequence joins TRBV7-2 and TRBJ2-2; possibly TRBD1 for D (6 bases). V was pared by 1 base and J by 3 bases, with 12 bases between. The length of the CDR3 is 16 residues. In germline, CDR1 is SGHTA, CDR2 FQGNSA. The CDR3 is CASSLDQGWDTGELFF. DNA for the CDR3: TGTGCCAGCAGCTTAGATCAGGGGTGGGACACCGGGGAGCTGTTTTTT.

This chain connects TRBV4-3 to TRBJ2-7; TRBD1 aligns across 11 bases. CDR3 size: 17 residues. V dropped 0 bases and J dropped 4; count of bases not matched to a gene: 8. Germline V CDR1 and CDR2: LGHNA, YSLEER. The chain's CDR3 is CASSQEPPGQGVYEQYF. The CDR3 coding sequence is TGCGCCAGCAGCCAAGAACCCCCGGGACAGGGGGTGTACGAGCAGTACTTC.

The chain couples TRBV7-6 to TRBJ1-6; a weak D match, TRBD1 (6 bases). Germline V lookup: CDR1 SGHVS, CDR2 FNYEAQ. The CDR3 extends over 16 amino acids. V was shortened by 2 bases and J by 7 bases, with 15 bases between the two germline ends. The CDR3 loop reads CASSLQGIPPNSPLHF. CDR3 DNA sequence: TGTGCCAGCAGCTTACAGGGGATACCCCCAAATTCACCCCTCCACTTT.

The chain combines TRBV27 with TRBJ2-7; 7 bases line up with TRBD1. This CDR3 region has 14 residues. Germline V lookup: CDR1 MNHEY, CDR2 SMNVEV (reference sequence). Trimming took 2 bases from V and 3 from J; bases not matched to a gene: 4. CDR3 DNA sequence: TGTGCCAGCAGTTTAACACAGGGGATCTACGAGCAGTACTTC. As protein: CASSLTQGIYEQYF.

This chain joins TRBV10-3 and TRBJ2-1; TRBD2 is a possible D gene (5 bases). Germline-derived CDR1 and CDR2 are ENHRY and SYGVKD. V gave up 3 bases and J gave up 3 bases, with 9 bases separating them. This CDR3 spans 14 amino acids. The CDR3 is CAISDPRDYNEQFF. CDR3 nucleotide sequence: TGTGCCATCAGTGACCCACGGGACTACAATGAGCAGTTCTTC.

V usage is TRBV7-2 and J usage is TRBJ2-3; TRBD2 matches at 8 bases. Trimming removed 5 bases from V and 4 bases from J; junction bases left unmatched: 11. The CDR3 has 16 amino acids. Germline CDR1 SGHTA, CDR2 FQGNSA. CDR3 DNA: TGTGCCAGCAGCGGCCGGGGGGGGAGCCCGCCAGATACGCAGTATTTT. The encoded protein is CASSGRGGSPPDTQYF.

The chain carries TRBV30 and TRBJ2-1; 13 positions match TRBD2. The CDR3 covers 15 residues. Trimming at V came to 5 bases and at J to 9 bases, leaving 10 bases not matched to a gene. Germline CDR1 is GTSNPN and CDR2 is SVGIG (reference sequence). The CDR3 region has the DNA TGTGCCTGGGGAAAGACTAGCGGGAGGTTTTCTGAGCAGTTCTTC. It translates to CAWGKTSGRFSEQFF.

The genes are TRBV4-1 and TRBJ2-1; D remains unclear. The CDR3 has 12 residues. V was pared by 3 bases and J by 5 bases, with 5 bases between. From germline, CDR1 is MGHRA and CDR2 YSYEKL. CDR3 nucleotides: TGCGCCAGCAGCCACCTAGACAATGAGCAGTTCTTC. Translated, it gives CASSHLDNEQFF.

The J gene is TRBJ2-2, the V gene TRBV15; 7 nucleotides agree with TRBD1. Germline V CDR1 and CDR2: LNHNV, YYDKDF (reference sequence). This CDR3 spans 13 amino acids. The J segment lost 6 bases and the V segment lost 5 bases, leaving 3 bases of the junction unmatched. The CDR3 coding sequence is TGTGCCACCAGCCCCAGGGGGTCCGGGGAGCTGTTTTTT. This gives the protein CATSPRGSGELFF.

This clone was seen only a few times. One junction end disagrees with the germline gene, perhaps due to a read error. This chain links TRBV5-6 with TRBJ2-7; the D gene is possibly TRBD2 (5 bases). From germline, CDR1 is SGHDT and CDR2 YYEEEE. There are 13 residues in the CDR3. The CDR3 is CASSLTDSPHANF. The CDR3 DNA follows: TGTGCCAGCAGCTTGACGGACTCTCCTCACGCGAACTTC.

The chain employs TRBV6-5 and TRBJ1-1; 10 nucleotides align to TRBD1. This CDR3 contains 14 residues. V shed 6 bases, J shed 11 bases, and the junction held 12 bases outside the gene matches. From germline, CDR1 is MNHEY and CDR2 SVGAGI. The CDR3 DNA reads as TGTGCCAGCAGCCGGGACAGGGGTTATCTTTTGGCTTTCTTT. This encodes CASSRDRGYLLAFF.

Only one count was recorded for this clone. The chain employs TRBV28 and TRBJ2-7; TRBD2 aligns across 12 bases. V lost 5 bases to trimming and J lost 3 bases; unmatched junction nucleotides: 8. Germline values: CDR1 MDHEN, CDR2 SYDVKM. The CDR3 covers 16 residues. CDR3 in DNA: TGTGCCAGCAGTGGGGGACTAGCGGGCGAGTTCTACGAGCAGTACTTC. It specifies CASSGGLAGEFYEQYF.

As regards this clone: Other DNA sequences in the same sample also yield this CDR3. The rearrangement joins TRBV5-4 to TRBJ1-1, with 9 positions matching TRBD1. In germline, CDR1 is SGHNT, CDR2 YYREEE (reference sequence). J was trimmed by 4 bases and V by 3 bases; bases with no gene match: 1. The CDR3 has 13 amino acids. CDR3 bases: TGTGCCAGCAGCTCGACAGGGGGCACTGAAGCTTTCTTT. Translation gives CASSSTGGTEAFF.

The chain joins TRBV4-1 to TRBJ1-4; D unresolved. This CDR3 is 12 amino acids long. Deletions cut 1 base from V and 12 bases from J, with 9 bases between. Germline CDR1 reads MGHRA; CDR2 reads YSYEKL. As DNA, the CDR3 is TGCGCCAGCAGCCAAGTTGCGGAGGAACTGTTTTTT. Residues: CASSQVAEELFF.

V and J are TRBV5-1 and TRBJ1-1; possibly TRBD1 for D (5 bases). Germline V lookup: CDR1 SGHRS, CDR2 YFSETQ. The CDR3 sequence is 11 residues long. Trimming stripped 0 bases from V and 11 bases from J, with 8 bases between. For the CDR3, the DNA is TGCGCCAGCAGCTTGGGGGGGGATGCTTTCTTT. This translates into CASSLGGDAFF. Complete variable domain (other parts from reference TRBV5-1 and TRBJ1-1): KAGVTQTPRYLIKTRGQQVTLSCSPISGHRSVSWYQQTPGQGLQFLFEYFSETQRNKGNFPGRFSGRQFSNSRSEMNVSTLELGDSALYLCASSLGGDAFFGQGTRLTVV.

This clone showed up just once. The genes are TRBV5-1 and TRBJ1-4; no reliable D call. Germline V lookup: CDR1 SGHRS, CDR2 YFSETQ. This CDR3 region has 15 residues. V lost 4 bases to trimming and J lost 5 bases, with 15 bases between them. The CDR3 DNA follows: TGCGCCAGCAGCCGGTCGTGGGCGCCGAATGAAAAACTGTTTTTT. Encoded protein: CASSRSWAPNEKLFF.

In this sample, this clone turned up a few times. CDR3 nucleotides: TGTGCCAGCAGCAAAGGGGCCGAGGGTAGCAATCAGCCCCAGCATTTT. Translating gives CASSKGAEGSNQPQHF. The chain carries TRBV21-1 and TRBJ1-5. TRBV21-1 is recorded as a pseudogene. The CDR3 contains 16 residues.

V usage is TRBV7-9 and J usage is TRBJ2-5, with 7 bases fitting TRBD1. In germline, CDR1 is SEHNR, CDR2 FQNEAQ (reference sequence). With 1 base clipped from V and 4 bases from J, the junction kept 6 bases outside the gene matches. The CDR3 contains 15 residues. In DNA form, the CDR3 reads TGTGCCAGCAGCTTAGTTCCAGGGGGATTAGAGACCCAGTACTTC. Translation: CASSLVPGGLETQYF. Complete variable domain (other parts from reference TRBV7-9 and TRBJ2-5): DTGVSQNPRHKITKRGQNVTFRCDPISEHNRLYWYRQTLGQGPEFLTYFQNEAQLEKSRLLSDRFSAERPKGSFSTLEIQRTEQGDSAMYLCASSLVPGGLETQYFGPGTRLLVL.

In DNA form, the CDR3 reads TGTGCCAGCAGCGCGACAGGGACTCCAGATACGCAGTATTTT. Amino acid sequence: CASSATGTPDTQYF. V is TRBV9 and J is TRBJ2-3, with D perhaps TRBD1 (7 bases). V lost 3 bases and J lost 4, with 12 bases in between. The CDR3 length is 14 residues. The V gene's germline CDR1 is SGDLS and CDR2 YYNGEE.

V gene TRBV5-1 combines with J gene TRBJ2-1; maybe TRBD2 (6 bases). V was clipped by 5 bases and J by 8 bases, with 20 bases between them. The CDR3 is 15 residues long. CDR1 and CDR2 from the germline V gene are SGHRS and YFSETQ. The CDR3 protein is CASRYYSGLTDEQFF. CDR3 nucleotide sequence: TGCGCCAGCAGGTACTATAGCGGCCTTACCGATGAGCAGTTCTTC.

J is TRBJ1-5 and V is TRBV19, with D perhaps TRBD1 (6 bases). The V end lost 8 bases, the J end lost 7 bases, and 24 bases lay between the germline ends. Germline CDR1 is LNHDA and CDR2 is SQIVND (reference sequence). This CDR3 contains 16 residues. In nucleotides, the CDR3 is TGTGCCAGTTCCCGCACCCGGGACACCCTCGAACAGCCCCAGCATTTT. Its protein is CASSRTRDTLEQPQHF.

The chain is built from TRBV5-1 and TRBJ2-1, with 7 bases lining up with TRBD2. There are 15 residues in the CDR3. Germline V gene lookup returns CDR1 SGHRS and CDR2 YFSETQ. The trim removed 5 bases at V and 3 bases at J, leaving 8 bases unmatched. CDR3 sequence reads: CASRVSSGGYNEQFF. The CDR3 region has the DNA TGCGCCAGCAGAGTTTCTAGCGGAGGCTACAATGAGCAGTTCTTC.